The 27 T cell receptor beta chains below were found in one sample sequenced in a study of early T cells in non-severe SARS-CoV-2 infection. TCRdb reprocessed the 5' RACE reads via MiXCR and lists one record per CDR3 protein. The table records about 18,000 distinct CDR3 sequences, roughly 6.1% of them present only once. Source material: whole blood. All receptors derive from an adult who was a healthcare worker with PCR-confirmed SARS-CoV-2 infection or an uninfected control (not recorded which).

By share of the sample, this clonotype is medium-sized. V is TRBV7-3 and J is TRBJ2-3; TRBD2 agrees at 10 bases. Per the germline V gene, CDR1 is SGHTA and CDR2 is FQGTGA. The CDR3 is 15 amino acids. Unmatched junction bases numbered 5, after V lost 5 bases and J lost 3 bases. The CDR3 here is CASSQAGGSTDTQYF. The CDR3 coding sequence is TGTGCCAGCAGCCAAGCGGGGGGGAGTACAGATACGCAGTATTTT.

The sample holds many counts of this clonotype. The chain uses TRBV5-6 and TRBJ1-2; D call uncertain. V was trimmed by 4 bases and J by 5 bases, leaving 15 bases between them. CDR1 and CDR2 (germline): SGHDT, YYEEEE. This CDR3 spans 14 amino acids. CDR3 DNA: TGTGCCAGCAGCACCCGTGACGGGAAATATGGCTACACCTTC. Protein: CASSTRDGKYGYTF. Filled out from reference TRBV5-6 and TRBJ1-2, the complete variable domain reads DAGVTQSPTHLIKTRGQQVTLRCSPKSGHDTVSWYQQALGQGPQFIFQYYEEEERQRGNFPDRFSGHQFPNYSSELNVNALLLGDSALYLCASSTRDGKYGYTFGSGTRLTVV.

This clonotype is deemed medium-sized. The chain couples TRBV24-1 to TRBJ2-1, with D possibly TRBD1 on 6 matching bases. Looked up from germline, CDR1 is KGHDR and CDR2 is SFDVKD. Trimming shortened V by 2 bases and J by 4 bases, and 14 bases separated the two germline ends. The CDR3 is made up of 16 amino acids. This CDR3 is CATSDYRAGDYNEQFF. For the CDR3, the DNA is TGTGCCACCAGTGATTACAGGGCTGGGGATTACAATGAGCAGTTCTTC.

This clonotype was found many times. The V gene is TRBV2, the J gene TRBJ2-7; maybe TRBD2 (6 bases). Per the germline V gene, CDR1 is SNHLY and CDR2 is FYNNEI. V lost 4 bases and J lost 12, with 13 bases in between. This CDR3 contains 11 residues. The CDR3 sequence: CASSVTSPGYF. In DNA form, the CDR3 reads TGTGCCAGCAGTGTCACTAGCCCGGGGTACTTC.

This clonotype was counted many times. The V and J genes are TRBV10-2 and TRBJ2-7; 9 bases fit TRBD1. J gave up 7 bases and V 2 bases, and 12 bases lay outside the gene matches. Germline V gene data show CDR1 as WSHSY and CDR2 as SAAADI. This CDR3 region has 16 residues. CDR3 in DNA: TGCGCCAGCAGTGAGACAGCGGGACAGGGTTCAGGAGAGCAGTACTTC. This gives the protein CASSETAGQGSGEQYF.

This clonotype appeared many times. V is TRBV28 and J is TRBJ2-3, with D possibly being TRBD1 (5 bases). Germline-derived CDR1 and CDR2 are MDHEN and SYDVKM. Trimming cost V 5 bases and J 2 bases, with 14 bases left between them. This CDR3 has 15 residues. The CDR3 region has the DNA TGTGCCAGCAGTCTTCGACAGCCAAACACAGATACGCAGTATTTT. Its translation: CASSLRQPNTDTQYF.

This clonotype was detected ten times or more. The J gene is TRBJ1-6, the V gene TRBV3-1; D is possibly TRBD1 (5 bases). From germline, CDR1 is LGHDT and CDR2 YNNKEL (reference sequence). V gave up 4 bases and J gave up 17 bases, with 12 bases separating them. The CDR3 covers 11 residues. CDR3 region: CASSRGHVFHF. The CDR3 DNA sequence: TGTGCCAGCAGCCGGGGCCACGTCTTCCACTTT.

This clonotype was counted only a few times. V and J are TRBV20-1 and TRBJ2-7; the D is unclear. Looked up from germline, CDR1 is DFQATT and CDR2 is SNEGSKA (reference sequence). Trimming removed 3 bases from V and 2 bases from J, with 8 bases in between. The CDR3 is made up of 12 amino acids. CDR3 sequence: CSASHRAYEQYF. The DNA of the CDR3 is TGCAGTGCTAGTCACCGGGCCTACGAGCAGTACTTC.

Note on this clonotype: A much more abundant neighbour one base away suggests this may be a read error. This sequence joins TRBV2 and TRBJ2-6; 9 positions agree with TRBD1. This CDR3 spans 16 amino acids. V lost 5 bases and J lost 1; bases outside the gene matches: 3. The V gene's germline CDR1 is SNHLY and CDR2 FYNNEI. CDR3 residues: CASSRDRVSGANVLTF. CDR3 sequence (DNA): TGTGCCAGCAGTAGGGACAGGGTATCTGGGGCCAACGTCCTGACTTTC.

This clonotype was seen repeatedly, ten times or more. V usage is TRBV6-1 and J usage is TRBJ1-3; D not certain. Germline lookup yields CDR1 MNHNS and CDR2 SASEGT. Trimming stripped 3 bases from V and 1 base from J, with 10 bases between. This CDR3 is built from 15 residues. The CDR3 bases are TGTGCCAGCAGTGATGGCAGCTTTTCTGGAAACACCATATATTTT. Translation: CASSDGSFSGNTIYF.

The chain couples TRBV18 to TRBJ2-2; tentatively, D is TRBD2 (6 bases). Trimming shortened V by 0 bases and J by 1 base, and 6 bases separated the two germline ends. The CDR3 is 15 residues long. The germline gives CDR1 KGHSH, CDR2 LQKENI. The DNA of the CDR3 is TGTGCCAGCTCACCACCTAGCGGGAACACCGGGGAGCTGTTTTTT. It yields the protein CASSPPSGNTGELFF. Combining the CDR3 with reference TRBV18 and TRBJ2-2 gives the whole variable domain NAGVMQNPRHLVRRRGQEARLRCSPMKGHSHVYWYRQLPEEGLKFMVYLQKENIIDESGMPKERFSAEFPKEGPSILRIQQVVRGDSAAYFCASSPPSGNTGELFFGEGSRLTVL.

This clonotype was detected many times. The rearrangement links TRBV5-4 to TRBJ1-6; 7 bases are a match to TRBD1. This CDR3 spans 15 amino acids. Germline V lookup: CDR1 SGHNT, CDR2 YYREEE (reference sequence). V trimming: 0 bases; J trimming: 5 bases; junction bases outside the gene matches: 2. CDR3 sequence (DNA): TGTGCCAGCAGCTTGGGCAGGGGGGATAATTCACCCCTCCACTTT. This encodes CASSLGRGDNSPLHF.

This clonotype appeared many times. The rearrangement links TRBV28 to TRBJ1-5, with D unclear. The CDR3 runs 14 residues. Germline loops: CDR1 MDHEN, CDR2 SYDVKM. V was trimmed by 6 bases and J by 0 bases, leaving 9 bases between them. CDR3 residues: CASSRHLSNQPQHF. CDR3 nucleotides: TGTGCCAGCAGCCGACACCTTAGCAATCAGCCCCAGCATTTT.

This clonotype was seen many times. The chain carries TRBV29-1 and TRBJ1-1; 8 nucleotides match TRBD1. CDR3 length: 16 residues. V trimming: 4 bases; J trimming: 5 bases; junction bases outside the gene matches: 15. Germline loops: CDR1 SQVTM, CDR2 ANQGSEA. In DNA, the CDR3 is TGCAGCGTTGTGGTGTCCCAGGGGGCGCCGGGTACTGAAGCTTTCTTT. This codes for CSVVVSQGAPGTEAFF. Combining the CDR3 with reference TRBV29-1 and TRBJ1-1 gives the whole variable domain SAVISQKPSRDICQRGTSLTIQCQVDSQVTMMFWYRQQPGQSLTLIATANQGSEATYESGFVIDKFPISRPNLTFSTLTVSNMSPEDSSIYLCSVVVSQGAPGTEAFFGQGTRLTVV.

This clonotype appeared many times. The gene calls are TRBV7-9 and TRBJ2-3; perhaps TRBD1 as D (5 bases). The CDR3 covers 16 residues. Germline V gene lookup returns CDR1 SEHNR and CDR2 FQNEAQ (reference sequence). The germline V and J ends were trimmed by 5 bases and 7 bases, with 22 bases remaining between them. CDR3: CASSITKGLGHYTQYF. The CDR3 coding sequence is TGTGCCAGCAGCATTACGAAGGGGCTGGGGCACTATACGCAGTATTTT.

This clonotype is medium-sized (0.01 to 0.1%) by share. The chain has TRBV5-6 and TRBJ2-1; D is unresolved. V gave up 1 base and J gave up 8 bases, with 7 bases separating them. CDR3 length equals 12 residues. The germline V gene encodes CDR1 SGHDT and CDR2 YYEEEE. In DNA form, the CDR3 reads TGTGCCAGCAGCTTGTCCGCCGATGAGCAGTTCTTC. Its translation is CASSLSADEQFF.

This sequence joins TRBV5-1 and TRBJ1-2; D possibly corresponds to TRBD1 (6 bases). The CDR3 consists of 14 residues. V lost 1 base, J lost 4 bases, and 11 bases lay in between. CDR1 is SGHRS, CDR2 YFSETQ, per germline. The CDR3 loop is CASSLNRALYGYTF. For the CDR3, the DNA is TGCGCCAGCAGCTTGAACAGGGCTCTCTATGGCTACACCTTC. Supplemented by reference TRBV5-1 and TRBJ1-2, the full variable domain reads KAGVTQTPRYLIKTRGQQVTLSCSPISGHRSVSWYQQTPGQGLQFLFEYFSETQRNKGNFPGRFSGRQFSNSRSEMNVSTLELGDSALYLCASSLNRALYGYTFGSGTRLTVV.

In its sample, this clonotype was seen many times. The V call is TRBV29-1, the J call TRBJ2-2, with D perhaps TRBD1 (5 bases). CDR1 SQVTM and CDR2 ANQGSEA come from the germline V gene. This CDR3 comprises 15 residues. V lost 3 bases and J lost 0, with 11 bases in between. CDR3 protein: CSVEPDSANTGELFF. In DNA form, the CDR3 reads TGCAGCGTTGAGCCCGACAGTGCGAACACCGGGGAGCTGTTTTTT.

Ten or more counts support this clonotype. The chain is built from TRBV29-1 and TRBJ2-4; D is possibly TRBD1 or TRBD2 (5 bases each). Germline CDR1 and CDR2: SQVTM and ANQGSEA. The CDR3 runs 11 residues. The V end lost 6 bases, the J end lost 9 bases, and 12 bases lay between the germline ends. The CDR3 DNA reads as TGCAGCGTGGGGGATGGAAGCATTCAGTACTTC. It codes for CSVGDGSIQYF.

This clonotype came up many times. This chain connects TRBV5-6 to TRBJ1-1; 7 bases match TRBD1. The J segment lost 5 bases and the V segment lost 4 bases, leaving 2 bases of the junction unmatched. The CDR3 sequence is 12 residues long. Per germline, CDR1 SGHDT and CDR2 YYEEEE. CDR3 nucleotides: TGTGCCAGCAGCACACAGGGGACTGAAGCTTTCTTT. Amino acid sequence: CASSTQGTEAFF.

In its sample, this clonotype was seen many times. The chain couples TRBV4-1 to TRBJ1-2, with a possible D match to TRBD1 (5 bases). V was shortened by 0 bases and J by 1 base, with 21 bases between the two germline ends. The germline CDR1 and CDR2 sequences are MGHRA and YSYEKL. This CDR3 has 19 amino acids. The CDR3 DNA is TGCGCCAGCAGCCAAGATCCCGCTACGACAGACCTCTTTAACTATGGCTACACCTTC. Amino acid sequence: CASSQDPATTDLFNYGYTF.

The V call is TRBV7-3, the J call TRBJ2-5; D assignment may be TRBD1 or TRBD2 (5 bases each). The V gene's germline CDR1 is SGHTA and CDR2 FQGTGA. The CDR3 is made up of 14 amino acids. Trimming took 5 bases from V and 4 from J, leaving 14 bases between them. DNA of the CDR3: TGTGCCAGCAGCCCGGGACCCCCCCCAGAGACCCAGTACTTC. Translation: CASSPGPPPETQYF.

This clonotype occurred many times. The V and J genes are TRBV3-1 and TRBJ2-1, with D unresolved. The germline V and J ends were trimmed by 6 bases and 11 bases, with 14 bases remaining between them. The CDR3 contains 12 residues. The V gene's germline CDR1 is LGHDT and CDR2 YNNKEL (reference sequence). CDR3: CASSPIGGKQFF. In DNA form, the CDR3 reads TGTGCCAGCAGTCCCATAGGTGGGAAGCAGTTCTTC.

This clonotype was recorded at least ten times. In DNA form, the CDR3 reads TGTGCCAGCAGCCTTGGACAGGAGGGCACCGGGGAGCTGTTTTTT. Translation: CASSLGQEGTGELFF. The chain uses TRBV7-9 and TRBJ2-2; possibly TRBD1 for D (7 bases). The CDR3 length is 15 residues. Trimming pared 5 bases from V and 4 bases from J, leaving 14 bases between. The germline V gene encodes CDR1 SEHNR and CDR2 FQNEAQ (reference sequence).

The table lists this clonotype with many counts. The V gene is TRBV6-4, the J gene TRBJ1-5, with a weak D call TRBD1 (6 bases). Germline assignment: CDR1 MRHNA and CDR2 SNTAGT. This CDR3 contains 13 residues. V lost 3 bases, J lost 5 bases, and 8 bases lay in between. This chain's CDR3 is CASSEEGDQPQHF. CDR3 DNA: TGTGCCAGCAGTGAAGAGGGGGATCAGCCCCAGCATTTT.

In its sample, this clonotype ranks as medium-sized (0.01 to 0.1%). The genes are TRBV28 and TRBJ2-7; D is undetermined. V was pared by 11 bases and J by 3 bases, with 11 bases between. Germline assignment: CDR1 MDHEN and CDR2 SYDVKM. The CDR3 is made up of 11 amino acids. CDR3 protein: CASYGFYEQYF. Written as DNA, the CDR3 is TGTGCCTCTTACGGTTTCTACGAGCAGTACTTC.

In this sample, this clonotype turned up many times. This chain links TRBV3-1 with TRBJ2-1; 11 bases are shared with TRBD1. V shed 5 bases, J shed 9 bases, and the junction held 6 bases outside the gene matches. Germline CDR1 and CDR2: LGHDT and YNNKEL (reference sequence). There are 14 residues in the CDR3. For the CDR3, the DNA is TGTGCCAGCAGCAACCGGGACAGGGGGATTGAGCAGTTCTTC. Translating gives CASSNRDRGIEQFF.